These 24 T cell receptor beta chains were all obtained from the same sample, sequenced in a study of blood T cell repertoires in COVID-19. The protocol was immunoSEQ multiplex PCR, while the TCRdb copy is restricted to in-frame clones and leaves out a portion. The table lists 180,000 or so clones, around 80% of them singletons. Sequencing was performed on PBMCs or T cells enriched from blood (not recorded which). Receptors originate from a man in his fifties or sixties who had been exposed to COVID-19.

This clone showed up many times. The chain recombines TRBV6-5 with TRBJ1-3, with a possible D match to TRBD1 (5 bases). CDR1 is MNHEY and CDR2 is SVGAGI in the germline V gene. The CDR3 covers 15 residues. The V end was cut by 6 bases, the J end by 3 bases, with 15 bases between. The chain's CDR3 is CASRLSGIGGNTIYF. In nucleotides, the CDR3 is TGTGCCAGCAGACTCTCAGGGATTGGTGGAAACACCATATATTTT.

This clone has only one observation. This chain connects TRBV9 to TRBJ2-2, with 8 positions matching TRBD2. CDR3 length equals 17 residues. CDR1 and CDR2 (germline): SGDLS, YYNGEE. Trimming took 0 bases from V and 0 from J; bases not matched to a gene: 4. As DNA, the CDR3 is TGTGCCAGCAGCGTAGCTTTAGCGGGGACGAACACCGGGGAGCTGTTTTTT. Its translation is CASSVALAGTNTGELFF. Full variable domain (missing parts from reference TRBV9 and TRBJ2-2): DSGVTQTPKHLITATGQRVTLRCSPRSGDLSVYWYQQSLDQGLQFLIQYYNGEERAKGNILERFSAQQFPDLHSELNLSSLELGDSALYFCASSVALAGTNTGELFFGEGSRLTVL.

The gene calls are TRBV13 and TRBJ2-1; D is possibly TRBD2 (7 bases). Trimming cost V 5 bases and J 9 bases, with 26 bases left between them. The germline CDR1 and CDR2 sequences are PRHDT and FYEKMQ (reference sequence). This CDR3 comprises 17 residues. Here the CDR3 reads CASSATPLATQGSEQFF. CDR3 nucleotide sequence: TGTGCCAGCAGCGCCACTCCACTAGCGACACAGGGCAGTGAGCAGTTCTTC.

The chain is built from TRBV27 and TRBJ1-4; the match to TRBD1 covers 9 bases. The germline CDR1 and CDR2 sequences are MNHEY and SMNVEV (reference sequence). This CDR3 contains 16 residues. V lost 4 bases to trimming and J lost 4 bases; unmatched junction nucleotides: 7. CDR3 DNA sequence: TGTGCCAGCAGTTCGATGGGACAGGGTCATAATGAAAAACTGTTTTTT. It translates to CASSSMGQGHNEKLFF. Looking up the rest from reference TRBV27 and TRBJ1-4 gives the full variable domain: EAQVTQNPRYLITVTGKKLTVTCSQNMNHEYMSWYRQDPGLGLRQIYYSMNVEVTDKGDVPEGYKVSRKEKRNFPLILESPSPNQTSLYFCASSSMGQGHNEKLFFGSGTQLSVL.

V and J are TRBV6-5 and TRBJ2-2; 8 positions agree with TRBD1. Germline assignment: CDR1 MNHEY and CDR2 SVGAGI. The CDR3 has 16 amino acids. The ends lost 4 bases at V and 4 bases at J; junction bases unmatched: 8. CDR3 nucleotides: TGTGCCAGCAGTTTGGGGCAGGGGGCGGGCACCGGGGAGCTGTTTTTT. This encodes CASSLGQGAGTGELFF.

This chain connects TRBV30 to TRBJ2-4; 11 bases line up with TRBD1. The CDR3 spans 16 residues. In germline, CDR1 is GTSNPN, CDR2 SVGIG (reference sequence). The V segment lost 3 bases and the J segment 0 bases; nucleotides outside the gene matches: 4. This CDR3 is CAWSEGTGGAKNIQYF. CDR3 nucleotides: TGTGCCTGGAGCGAGGGGACAGGGGGAGCCAAAAACATTCAGTACTTC.

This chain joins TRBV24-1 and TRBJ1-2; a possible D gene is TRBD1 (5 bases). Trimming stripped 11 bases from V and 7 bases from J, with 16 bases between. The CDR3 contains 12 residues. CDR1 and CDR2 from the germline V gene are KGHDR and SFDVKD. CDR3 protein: CAKSRGDSGYTF. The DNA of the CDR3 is TGTGCCAAATCAAGGGGCGACTCTGGCTACACCTTC.

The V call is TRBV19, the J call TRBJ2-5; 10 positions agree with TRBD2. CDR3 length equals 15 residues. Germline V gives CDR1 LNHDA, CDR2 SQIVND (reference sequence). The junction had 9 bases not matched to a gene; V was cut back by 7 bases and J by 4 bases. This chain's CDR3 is CASMTQREGSETQYF. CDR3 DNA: TGTGCCAGTATGACCCAGCGGGAGGGGTCAGAGACCCAGTACTTC.

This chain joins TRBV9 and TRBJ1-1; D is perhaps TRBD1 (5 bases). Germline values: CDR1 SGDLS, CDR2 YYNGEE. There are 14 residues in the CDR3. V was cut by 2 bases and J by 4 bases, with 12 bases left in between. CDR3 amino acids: CASSVGPGGTEAFF. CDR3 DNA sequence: TGTGCCAGCAGCGTGGGACCGGGGGGCACTGAAGCTTTCTTT.

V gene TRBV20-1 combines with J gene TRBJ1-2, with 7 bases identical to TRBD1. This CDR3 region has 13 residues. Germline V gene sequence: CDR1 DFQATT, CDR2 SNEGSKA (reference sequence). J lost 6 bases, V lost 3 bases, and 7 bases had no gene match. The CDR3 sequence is CSASGDSWNGYTF. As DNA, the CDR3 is TGCAGTGCTAGTGGGGACAGTTGGAATGGCTACACCTTC.

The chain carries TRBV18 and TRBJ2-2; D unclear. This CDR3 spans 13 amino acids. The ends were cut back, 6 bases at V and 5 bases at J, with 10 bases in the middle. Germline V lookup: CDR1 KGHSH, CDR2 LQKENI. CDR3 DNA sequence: TGTGCCAGCTCCTTTCAGGCAACCGGGGAGCTGTTTTTT. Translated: CASSFQATGELFF.

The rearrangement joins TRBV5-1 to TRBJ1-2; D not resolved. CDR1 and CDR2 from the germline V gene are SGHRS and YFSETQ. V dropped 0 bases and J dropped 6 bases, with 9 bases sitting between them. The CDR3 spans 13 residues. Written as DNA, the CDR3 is TGCGCCAGCAGCTTGGCCGGTTCACATGGCTACACCTTC. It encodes CASSLAGSHGYTF.

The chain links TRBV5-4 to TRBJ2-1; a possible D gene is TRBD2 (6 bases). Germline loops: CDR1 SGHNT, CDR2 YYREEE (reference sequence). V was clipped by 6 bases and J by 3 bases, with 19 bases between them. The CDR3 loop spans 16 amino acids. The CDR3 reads CASIHRTGLLYNEQFF. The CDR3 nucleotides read TGTGCCAGCATACACCGAACGGGACTCCTCTACAATGAGCAGTTCTTC.

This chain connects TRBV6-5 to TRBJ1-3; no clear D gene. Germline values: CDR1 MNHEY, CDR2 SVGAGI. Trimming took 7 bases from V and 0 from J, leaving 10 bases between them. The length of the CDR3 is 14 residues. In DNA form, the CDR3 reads TGTGCCAGCAAGGAGTTGTTCTCTGGAAACACCATATATTTT. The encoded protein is CASKELFSGNTIYF.

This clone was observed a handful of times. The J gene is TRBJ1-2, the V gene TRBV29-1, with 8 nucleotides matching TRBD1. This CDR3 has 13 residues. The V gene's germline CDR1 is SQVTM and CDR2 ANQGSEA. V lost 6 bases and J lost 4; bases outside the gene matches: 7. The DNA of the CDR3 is TGCAGCGTAATGACAGGGGATAGCTATGGCTACACCTTC. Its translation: CSVMTGDSYGYTF.

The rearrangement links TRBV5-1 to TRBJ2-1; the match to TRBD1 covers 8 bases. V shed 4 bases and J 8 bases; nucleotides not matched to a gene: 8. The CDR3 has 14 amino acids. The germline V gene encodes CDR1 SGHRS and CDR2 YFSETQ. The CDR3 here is CASSQPDRGDEQFF. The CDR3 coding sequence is TGCGCCAGCAGCCAACCTGACAGGGGTGATGAGCAGTTCTTC.

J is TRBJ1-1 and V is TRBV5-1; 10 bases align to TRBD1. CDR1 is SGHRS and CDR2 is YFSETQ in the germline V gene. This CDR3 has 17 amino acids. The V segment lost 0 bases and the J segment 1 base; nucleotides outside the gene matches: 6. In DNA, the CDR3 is TGCGCCAGCAGCTTGGCCGGGACAGGGGTCGGGAACACTGAAGCTTTCTTT. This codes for CASSLAGTGVGNTEAFF.

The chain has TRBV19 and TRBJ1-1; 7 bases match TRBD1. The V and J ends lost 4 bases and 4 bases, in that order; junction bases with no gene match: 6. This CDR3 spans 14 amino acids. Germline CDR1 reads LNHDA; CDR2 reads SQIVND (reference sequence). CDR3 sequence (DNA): TGTGCCAGTAGTACCGGACAGGCGTTCACTGAAGCTTTCTTT. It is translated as CASSTGQAFTEAFF.

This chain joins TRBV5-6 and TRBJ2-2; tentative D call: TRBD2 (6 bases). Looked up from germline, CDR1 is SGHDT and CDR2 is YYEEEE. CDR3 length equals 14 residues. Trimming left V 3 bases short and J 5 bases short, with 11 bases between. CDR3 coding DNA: TGTGCCAGCAGCTGGGCTGGGGGGACCGGGGAGCTGTTTTTT. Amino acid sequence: CASSWAGGTGELFF.

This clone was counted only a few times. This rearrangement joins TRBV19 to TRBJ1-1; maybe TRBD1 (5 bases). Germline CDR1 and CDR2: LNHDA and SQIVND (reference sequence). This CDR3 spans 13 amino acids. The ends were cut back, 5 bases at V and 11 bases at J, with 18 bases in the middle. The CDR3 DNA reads TGTGCCAGTAGTGTGGCAAAGGGGTCGTCGGCTTTCTTT. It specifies CASSVAKGSSAFF.

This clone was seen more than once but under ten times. The CDR3 DNA reads TGTGCCACCAGCAGAGAATTTGCCCAGGGGAGGCAGTTCTTC. Amino acids: CATSREFAQGRQFF. The chain recombines TRBV15 with TRBJ2-1; D might be TRBD1 (6 bases). Trimming removed 0 bases at V and 12 bases at J, with 15 bases between. The CDR3 extends over 14 amino acids. The germline gives CDR1 LNHNV, CDR2 YYDKDF (reference sequence).

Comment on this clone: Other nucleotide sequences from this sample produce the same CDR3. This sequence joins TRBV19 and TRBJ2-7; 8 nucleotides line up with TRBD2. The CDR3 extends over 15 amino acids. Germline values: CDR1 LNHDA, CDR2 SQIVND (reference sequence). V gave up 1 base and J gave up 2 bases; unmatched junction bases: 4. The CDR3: CASSIGGLAAYEQYF. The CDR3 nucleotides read TGTGCCAGTAGTATAGGTGGACTAGCCGCCTACGAGCAGTACTTC. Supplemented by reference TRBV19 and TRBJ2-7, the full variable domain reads DGGITQSPKYLFRKEGQNVTLSCEQNLNHDAMYWYRQDPGQGLRLIYYSQIVNDFQKGDIAEGYSVSREKKESFPLTVTSAQKNPTAFYLCASSIGGLAAYEQYFGPGTRLTVT.

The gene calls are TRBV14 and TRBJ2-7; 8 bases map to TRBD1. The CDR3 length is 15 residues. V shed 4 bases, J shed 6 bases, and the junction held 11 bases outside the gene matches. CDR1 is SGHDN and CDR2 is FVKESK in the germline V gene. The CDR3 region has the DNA TGTGCCAGCAGCCGACGAACCGGACAGGGCGGCGAGCAGTACTTC. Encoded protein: CASSRRTGQGGEQYF.

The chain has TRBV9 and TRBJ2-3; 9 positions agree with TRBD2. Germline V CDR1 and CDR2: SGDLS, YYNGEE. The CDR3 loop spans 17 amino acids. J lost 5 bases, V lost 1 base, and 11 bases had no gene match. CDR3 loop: CASSVFISGSFVDTQYF. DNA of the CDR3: TGTGCCAGCAGCGTATTTATTAGCGGGAGTTTTGTAGATACGCAGTATTTT.